A selection of T cell receptor beta chains follows, all from one sample in a study of human T cells and chemical hapten exposure. TCRdb used MiXCR to reprocess the RACE reads, holding one entry per CDR3 protein. The sample has some 84,000 distinct CDR3 sequences, 11% seen once. Sequenced here: whole blood, sampled in connection with sensitization to the hapten diphenylcyclopropenone (DPC). All receptors derive from a woman aged 45-60 years with alopecia areata. Some clones in this sample may be carry-over from other donors' samples. CDR3s include the opening cysteine and the closing phenylalanine or tryptophan. The D gene is left open where the match is weak. Size is stated for part of the rows, as once, few or many counts, or as a class when the clone is expanded.

V gene	J gene	D gene	clone size	CDR3 DNA	CDR3 protein
TRBV5-1	TRBJ1-1	NA	many	TGCGCCAGCAGAAGGGACGGGATGATGAACACTGAAGCTTTCTTT	CASRRDGMMNTEAFF
TRBV7-8	TRBJ2-1	TRBD2	many	TGTGCCAGCAGCCTCACAGCGGGAGTGGGCAATGAGCAGTTCTTC	CASSLTAGVGNEQFF
TRBV30	TRBJ1-5	TRBD1	NA	TGTGCCTGGAGAGGACAGGGGGGTCATCAGCCCCAGCATTTT	CAWRGQGGHQPQHF
TRBV28	TRBJ2-1	TRBD2	NA	TGTGCCAGCAGTTCTCTAGCGGGAGTCAGTCATGAGCAGTTCTTC	CASSSLAGVSHEQFF
TRBV29-1	TRBJ1-1	TRBD1	NA	TGCAGCGTTGGAATAACAGGGGCCACTGAAGCTTTCTTT	CSVGITGATEAFF
TRBV11-2	TRBJ2-5	NA	many	TGTGCCAGCAGCTCCGGGACAACCTCGAGGGAGACCCAGTACTTC	CASSSGTTSRETQYF
TRBV7-9	TRBJ2-5	NA	NA	TGTGCCAGCAGCGGCAGAGAAGAGACCCAGTACTTC	CASSGREETQYF
TRBV6-1	TRBJ2-1	TRBD2	NA	TGTGCCAGCAAAATCTCTAGCGGGAGTTTAGTAGATGAGCAGTTCTTC	CASKISSGSLVDEQFF
TRBV30	TRBJ1-6	TRBD1	few	TGTGCCTGGAGTGGGACAGGGAATTCACCCCTCCACTTT	CAWSGTGNSPLHF
TRBV3-1	TRBJ1-2	NA	few	TGTGCCAGCAGCCAAGCCCGGGTATCGGCGAGGGCGAGCTATGGCTACACCTTC	CASSQARVSARASYGYTF
TRBV7-2	TRBJ2-7	NA	NA	TGTGCCAGCAGCTTACGGATGGAGTTAGCGCAGTACTTC	CASSLRMELAQYF
TRBV7-9	TRBJ2-3	NA	few	TGTGCCAGCAGCGGGGGATATACAGATACGCAGTATTTT	CASSGGYTDTQYF
TRBV5-1	TRBJ1-4	TRBD1	many	TGCGCCAGCAGCGCCGACAGGGCTTCTAATGAAAAACTGTTTTTT	CASSADRASNEKLFF
TRBV7-3	TRBJ2-3	NA	NA	TGTGCCAGCAGCTGGGACGGTCCAGATACGCAGTATTTT	CASSWDGPDTQYF
TRBV9	TRBJ1-5	NA	NA	TGTGCCAGCAGCGAATCAGGAGGCAATCAGCCCCAGCATTTT	CASSESGGNQPQHF
TRBV12-3/TRBV12-4	TRBJ2-7	TRBD2	few	TGTGCCAGCAGTCCCCGGACTAGCGCCGAGCAGTACTTC	CASSPRTSAEQYF
TRBV7-9	TRBJ2-1	NA	NA	TGTGCCAGCAGCTCCGCGGAATACAATGAGCAGTTCTTC	CASSSAEYNEQFF
TRBV7-8	TRBJ1-5	TRBD1	NA	TGTGCCAGCAGCTCGCAGGGGGCATCGGAGCAGCCCCAGCATTTT	CASSSQGASEQPQHF
TRBV27	TRBJ1-6	TRBD1	NA	TGTGCCAGCAGTCCGGGACAGTATAATTCACCCCTCCACTTT	CASSPGQYNSPLHF
TRBV10-3	TRBJ2-1	TRBD2	few	TGTGCCATCAGTATTGGACTAGCGGGATTGAGCTCCTACAATGAGCAGTTCTTC	CAISIGLAGLSSYNEQFF
TRBV20-1	TRBJ1-1	NA	many	TGCAGTGCTAGGGGAAACGGGCACACTGAAGCTTTCTTT	CSARGNGHTEAFF
TRBV12-3/TRBV12-4	TRBJ2-3	NA	many	TGTGCCAGCAGTCCTAAAGATACGCAGTATTTT	CASSPKDTQYF
TRBV7-9	TRBJ2-3	TRBD1	many	TGTGCCAGCTCCCAGGACAGGCGCACAGATACGCAGTATTTT	CASSQDRRTDTQYF
TRBV20-1	TRBJ2-2	NA	NA	TGCAGTGCTATAGAACTAGCCAACACCGGGGAGCTGTTTTTT	CSAIELANTGELFF
TRBV7-2	TRBJ1-4	TRBD1	few	TGTGCCAGCAGCACGTCGGGACAGGGGGCAACTAATGAAAAACTGTTTTTT	CASSTSGQGATNEKLFF
TRBV5-4	TRBJ2-3	TRBD2	many	TGTGCCAGCAGCTTGGAAGGTCGCGGGAGAGCGGCAGATACGCAGTATTTT	CASSLEGRGRAADTQYF
TRBV7-6	TRBJ2-1	TRBD2	many	TGTGCCAGCAGCCCCCTAGCGGGAGTGGGGAATGAGCAGTTCTTC	CASSPLAGVGNEQFF
TRBV12-3/TRBV12-4	TRBJ2-2	NA	many	TGTGCCAGCAGCCGGAGTCGCGAGCTGTTTTTT	CASSRSRELFF
TRBV24-1	TRBJ2-1	NA	NA	TGTGCCACCAGTGGAGGCGGGGCCCTTGAGCAGTTCTTC	CATSGGGALEQFF
TRBV7-6	TRBJ2-1	NA	many	TGTGCCAGCAGCTTAGTCGGCGAGCTCTCCTACAATGAGCAGTTCTTC	CASSLVGELSYNEQFF
TRBV11-2	TRBJ2-4	NA	many	TGTGCCAGCAGCTCCTATGCTCTTGCCAAAAACATTCAGTACTTC	CASSSYALAKNIQYF
TRBV28	TRBJ2-3	NA	NA	TGTGCCAGCAGTTTCAGGGGACCGAAGTCAGATACGCAGTATTTT	CASSFRGPKSDTQYF
TRBV2	TRBJ1-2	NA	NA	TGTGCCAGCTCCCCTCGGAGGGCCCATGGCTACACCTTC	CASSPRRAHGYTF
TRBV14	TRBJ1-4	NA	many	TGTGCCAGCAGCCCGATCAGGGGCCCTAATGAAAAACTGTTTTTT	CASSPIRGPNEKLFF
TRBV5-1	TRBJ2-3	NA	few	TGCGCCAGCAGCTTAAGCGGCCCACTGGGAGATACGCAGTATTTT	CASSLSGPLGDTQYF
TRBV29-1	TRBJ2-5	NA	many	TGCAGCGTTGAGGGTGGGGGGGAGACCCAGTACTTC	CSVEGGGETQYF
TRBV7-8	TRBJ2-5	NA	NA	TGTGCCAGCAGCTTCGGGACTGTCCAAGAGACCCAGTACTTC	CASSFGTVQETQYF
TRBV24-1	TRBJ2-1	TRBD1	NA	TGTGCCACCGGGCCTCAGGGGGTTAGTGAGCAGTTCTTC	CATGPQGVSEQFF
TRBV7-9	TRBJ2-3	NA	many	TGTGCCAGCAGCTTAGGGACTGGCACAGATACGCAGTATTTT	CASSLGTGTDTQYF
TRBV7-2	TRBJ2-1	NA	NA	TGTGCCAGCAGCTCTCGGACCCGTTCCTACAATGAGCAGTTCTTC	CASSSRTRSYNEQFF
TRBV29-1	TRBJ1-1	NA	few	TGCAGCGTTGGGCCCGGACCTGAAGCTTTCTTT	CSVGPGPEAFF
TRBV6-5	TRBJ2-2	TRBD2	many	TGTGCCAGCAGTTCCCGGACTAGCGGGAGGGCCAACACCGGGGAGCTGTTTTTT	CASSSRTSGRANTGELFF
TRBV5-5	TRBJ2-1	TRBD2	NA	TGTGCCAGCAGCTTGCCGGGACTAGCGGGAGTAGGTAATGAGCAGTTCTTC	CASSLPGLAGVGNEQFF
TRBV29-1	TRBJ2-5	TRBD2	few	TGCAGCGTTGAACGGCTAGCGGGACGAAAGACCCAGTACTTC	CSVERLAGRKTQYF
TRBV19	TRBJ2-7	NA	NA	TGTGCCAGTAGTCCCCGCGGAGGGGGAGGTTCCTACGAGCAGTACTTC	CASSPRGGGGSYEQYF
TRBV11-2	TRBJ2-7	TRBD2	many	TGTGCCAGCAGCTTAGAGGTAGCGGGCGCCTACGAGCAGTACTTC	CASSLEVAGAYEQYF
TRBV11-3	TRBJ2-2	NA	NA	TGTGCCAGCAGCTTATACGGAAGGAACACCGGGGAGCTGTTTTTT	CASSLYGRNTGELFF